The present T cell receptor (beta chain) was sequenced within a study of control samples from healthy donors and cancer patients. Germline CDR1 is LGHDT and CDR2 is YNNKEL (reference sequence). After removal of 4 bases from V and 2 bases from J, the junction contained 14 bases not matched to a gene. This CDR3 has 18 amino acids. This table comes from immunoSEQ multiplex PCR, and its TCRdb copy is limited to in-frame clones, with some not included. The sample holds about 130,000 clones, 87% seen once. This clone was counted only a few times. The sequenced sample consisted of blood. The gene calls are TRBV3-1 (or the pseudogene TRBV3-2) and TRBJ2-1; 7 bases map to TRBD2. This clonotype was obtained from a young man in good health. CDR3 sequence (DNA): TGTGCCAGCAGCCCCGCCGGGGGGACCGCTTATCCCTACAATGAGCAGTTCTTC. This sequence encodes CASSPAGGTAYPYNEQFF.